The entry below describes one TCR beta chain. Its antigen is as yet unknown. Germline loops: CDR1 MNHEY, CDR2 SMNVEV (reference sequence). V gave up 4 bases and J gave up 7 bases, with 14 bases separating them. The CDR3 consists of 14 residues. Assay: immunoSEQ multiplex PCR; the TCRdb copy retains only in-frame clones and omits some. The sample records hundreds of thousands of clones, 92% being singletons. Cells designated naive CD8 were CD45RO-negative and were positively selected for CCR7, with terminally differentiated effector memory CD45RA+ cells excluded. These data come from a study of shared clonotypes between healthy human individuals. General study results and limits: Sharing across a few donors was seen in 4% to 6.5% of naive CD4 clonotypes. With few donors, the genetic and exposure-history diversity represented was limited. For sorted subsets, rarefaction showed incomplete sequencing despite large depth.

The sample was naive CD8+ T cells sorted from blood. The receptor was isolated from a young man in good health. This chain connects TRBV27 to TRBJ2-1; no reliable D call. CDR3 nucleotide sequence: TGTGCCAGCAGTTCCCACCGAATAGGGAATGAGCAGTTCTTC. Translating it yields CASSSHRIGNEQFF.